This T cell receptor (beta chain) derives from a study of response to subunit inactivated influenza vaccine. One entry per CDR3 protein, called by TCRdb with MiXCR from the RT-PCR reads. The data show about 540,000 distinct CDR3 sequences, with approximately 22% seen just once and 2.8% held by the top ten. This clonotype was observed a few times. The same sample was also studied in work on T cells expressing NK-cell markers. That paper adds: As the method of synthesis, 5'RACE template switching with UMIs yielded TCR beta cDNA. Seven HCMV-seropositive donors and one seronegative donor made up the eight sequenced donors. In 5 or 6 donors, dominant CD3+CD56+NKG2C+ clonotypes ranked among the top 10 CD8+ clonotypes. In several donors, dominant clonotypes made up roughly 28.3-65% of CD3+CD56-NKG2C+ cells.

The receptor comes from a man aged 50 or older who received an inactivated influenza vaccine. The sample here was CD4+ T cells sorted from PBMCs, taken 11 to 12 days after vaccination.

In DNA form, the CDR3 reads TGTGCCAGCAGCGCAGGACTAGCCTACGAGCAGTACTTC. It codes for CASSAGLAYEQYF. This chain joins TRBV28 and TRBJ2-7, with TRBD2 matching over 7 bases. The CDR3 is made up of 13 amino acids. V shed 6 bases, J shed 2 bases, and the junction held 4 bases outside the gene matches. Germline V gene lookup returns CDR1 MDHEN and CDR2 SYDVKM.